The 15 T cell receptor beta chains in this list originate from one sample, sequenced in a study of T cells in women clearing cervical HPV infection. Using immunoSEQ multiplex PCR, the repertoire was profiled, and TCRdb retains in-frame clones only, with some absent. The listing contains 11,000 to 15,000 clones. Sequencing was performed on blood buffy coat. These receptors were collected from a woman aged 18 to 75 with a cervical HPV16 infection that either progressed to CIN3+ or cleared (not recorded which).

To note about this clone: The read gets to within 3 residues of the CDR3 end, and the germline J gene fills in the rest. The chain uses TRBV19 and TRBJ1-4; D not certain. Germline loops: CDR1 LNHDA, CDR2 SQIVND (reference sequence). The CDR3 is 14 amino acids. The V and J ends lost 4 bases and 4 bases respectively, with 10 bases between them. Here the CDR3 reads CASSTIQNNEKLFF. The covered CDR3 bases are TGTGCCAGTAGTACGATACAAAATAATGAAAAA.

Points on this clone: The read is 3 residues too short to cover the CDR3 end, so that end is filled in from the germline J gene. The chain recombines TRBV19 with TRBJ1-2, with 7 positions matching TRBD1. The CDR3 is 15 amino acids. Germline-derived CDR1 and CDR2 are LNHDA and SQIVND (reference sequence). The CDR3 spells CASSPGTVSSDTYTF. CDR3 DNA (partial): TGTGCCAGTAGTCCCGGGACAGTCAGCTCAGATACC.

Details on this clone: The CDR3 extends 3 residues past the end of the read, so its final part is completed from the germline J gene. The chain carries TRBV2 and TRBJ1-2, with D unresolved. CDR1 and CDR2 from the germline V gene are SNHLY and FYNNEI. The CDR3 contains 13 residues. The sequenced part of the CDR3 DNA is TGTGCCAGCAGTGAACAAGGCCGTCGCGGC. Protein sequence: CASSEQGRRG. The full-length CDR3 reads as CASSEQGRRGYTF.

About this clone itself: The CDR3 is cut off 3 residues early in the read; its end comes from the germline J gene. This chain joins TRBV5-1 and TRBJ1-2; D possibly corresponds to TRBD1 (5 bases). This CDR3 is 13 amino acids long. Germline lookup yields CDR1 SGHRS and CDR2 YFSETQ. Partial CDR3 DNA: TGCGCCAGCAGCTTAGAGGGGACTTGGGGC. Translated: CASSLEGTWG. The entire CDR3 is CASSLEGTWGYTF.

On this clone: From the germline J gene comes the end of the CDR3, since the read stops 3 residues before it. This chain connects TRBV5-1 to TRBJ2-7; tentative D call: TRBD1 (6 bases). Trimming left V 6 bases short and J 0 bases short, with 10 bases between. CDR1 and CDR2 from the germline V gene are SGHRS and YFSETQ. CDR3 size: 13 residues. The CDR3 DNA, read in part, is TGCGCCAGCAATCGGGACAACTCCTACGAG. Amino acids: CASNRDNSYE. Given in full, the CDR3 is CASNRDNSYEQYF.

As for this clone: The read finishes 3 residues shy of the CDR3 end, and the germline J gene is used to complete it. V usage is TRBV18 and J usage is TRBJ2-3; D not certain. Looked up from germline, CDR1 is KGHSH and CDR2 is LQKENI. The CDR3 runs to 13 residues. The covered CDR3 bases are TGTGCCAGCTCACCCATCTTACAAGAGACG. It encodes CASSPILQET. In full, the CDR3 is CASSPILQETQYF.

Notes on this clone: The DNA ends 3 residues before the CDR3 does, and the rest of the CDR3 is filled in from the germline J gene. V usage is TRBV5-1 and J usage is TRBJ2-7; possibly TRBD1 for D (5 bases). The V and J ends lost 4 bases and 5 bases respectively, with 22 bases between them. The CDR3 totals 16 residues. From germline, CDR1 is SGHRS and CDR2 YFSETQ. CDR3 DNA (partial): TGCGCCAGCAGCATCAACAGGTTTGCCCCTGGGGACGAG. Protein sequence: CASSINRFAPGDE. The whole CDR3 protein is CASSINRFAPGDEQYF.

Comment on this clone: The read ends 3 residues shy of where the CDR3 ends; the end is completed using the germline J gene. The genes are TRBV30 and TRBJ1-2, with no clear D. From germline, CDR1 is GTSNPN and CDR2 SVGIG (reference sequence). The ends were cut back, 7 bases at V and 4 bases at J, with 16 bases in the middle. This CDR3 has 13 amino acids. The CDR3 sequence is CASGSEGGYGYTF. CDR3 bases read: TGTGCCTCGGGGTCTGAGGGTGGCTATGGC.

Regarding this clone: The read terminates 3 residues before the CDR3 end, so the remaining end is supplied by the germline J gene. V usage is TRBV20-1 and J usage is TRBJ2-3, with 7 bases aligning to TRBD1. CDR1 is DFQATT, CDR2 SNEGSKA, per germline (reference sequence). Trimming took 5 bases from V and 4 from J; bases not matched to a gene: 9. The CDR3 sequence is 14 residues long. CDR3 DNA, as far as it was read: TGCAGTGCTCAGACAGGGTGGGACGCAGATACG. Amino acid sequence: CSAQTGWDADT. The whole CDR3 region reads CSAQTGWDADTQYF.

A word on this clone: The read halts 3 residues ahead of the CDR3 end, with the missing end drawn from the germline J gene. This rearrangement joins TRBV30 to TRBJ1-3; D perhaps matches TRBD1 (5 bases). The V gene lost 0 bases and the J gene lost 4 bases, with 13 bases spanning the gap. Germline V gives CDR1 GTSNPN, CDR2 SVGIG (reference sequence). The CDR3 is 15 residues long. The chain's CDR3 is CAWSVSGGNGNTIYF. The CDR3 bases that were read are TGTGCCTGGAGTGTATCGGGGGGGAACGGAAACACC.

Note on this clone: The read finishes 3 residues shy of the CDR3 end, and the germline J gene is used to complete it. This sequence joins TRBV5-4 and TRBJ2-1; D might be TRBD2 (6 bases). Germline CDR1 reads SGHNT; CDR2 reads YYREEE (reference sequence). The V gene lost 2 bases and the J gene lost 9 bases, with 18 bases spanning the gap. This CDR3 region has 15 residues. CDR3 DNA, as far as it was read: TGTGCCAGCAGCTTCGGGCTAGCGTCCACCTCTGAG. Its protein product is CASSFGLASTSE. The entire CDR3 sequence reads CASSFGLASTSEQFF.

About this clone itself: The read comes to an end 3 residues before the CDR3 does, leaving the germline J gene to fill in the end. The V gene is TRBV7-6, the J gene TRBJ2-1; 8 bases agree with TRBD1. Looked up from germline, CDR1 is SGHVS and CDR2 is FNYEAQ. After removal of 5 bases from V and 6 bases from J, the junction contained 3 bases not matched to a gene. This CDR3 region has 13 residues. The part of the CDR3 DNA that was read is TGTGCCAGCAGCAGACAGGGGTTCAATGAG. Its translation is CASSRQGFNE. The whole CDR3 sequence is CASSRQGFNEQFF.

With respect to this clone: The read comes to an end 3 residues before the CDR3 does, leaving the germline J gene to fill in the end. The V gene is TRBV5-1, the J gene TRBJ1-3; D uncertain. Trimming pared 8 bases from V and 0 bases from J, leaving 9 bases between. The CDR3 contains 13 residues. Germline lookup yields CDR1 SGHRS and CDR2 YFSETQ. CDR3 protein: CASGSGSGNTIYF. The CDR3 bases that were read are TGCGCCAGTGGTTCGGGCTCTGGAAACACC.

As for this clone: The read comes to an end 3 residues before the CDR3 does, leaving the germline J gene to fill in the end. The rearrangement uses TRBV5-4 and TRBJ2-3; the match to TRBD2 covers 12 bases. Germline V CDR1 and CDR2: SGHNT, YYREEE (reference sequence). CDR3 length: 14 residues. CDR3 DNA, as far as it was read: TGTGCCAGCAAGCTAGCGGGGGGGGGAGAGACG. Protein: CASKLAGGGET. The entire CDR3 reads CASKLAGGGETQYF.

Comment on this clone: The read ends 3 residues before the CDR3 terminus; that terminus is restored from the germline J gene. This chain uses TRBV7-3 with TRBJ1-1; D possibly corresponds to TRBD1 (6 bases). CDR3 length: 14 amino acids. CDR1 and CDR2 (germline): SGHTA, FQGTGA. The sequenced CDR3 bases are TGTGCCAGCAGCCCCAACCCAGGACAGTCCGAG. Its translation is CASSPNPGQSE. The CDR3 in full is CASSPNPGQSEAFF.